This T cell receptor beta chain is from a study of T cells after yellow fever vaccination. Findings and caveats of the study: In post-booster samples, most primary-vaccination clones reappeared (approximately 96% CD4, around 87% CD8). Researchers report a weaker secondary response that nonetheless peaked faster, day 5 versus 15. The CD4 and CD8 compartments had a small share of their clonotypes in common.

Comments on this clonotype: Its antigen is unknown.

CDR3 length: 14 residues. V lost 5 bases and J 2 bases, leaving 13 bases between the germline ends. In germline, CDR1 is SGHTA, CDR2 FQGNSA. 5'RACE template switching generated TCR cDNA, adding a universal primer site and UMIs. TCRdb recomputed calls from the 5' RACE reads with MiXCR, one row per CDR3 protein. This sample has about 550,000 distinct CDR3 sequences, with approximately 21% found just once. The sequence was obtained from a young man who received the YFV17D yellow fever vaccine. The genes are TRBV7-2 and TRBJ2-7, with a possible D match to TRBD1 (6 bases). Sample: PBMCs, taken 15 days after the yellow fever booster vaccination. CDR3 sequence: CASSIDRTPYEQYF. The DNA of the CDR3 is TGTGCCAGCAGCATTGACAGGACTCCCTACGAGCAGTACTTC.